The 17 T cell receptor beta chains below all came from one sample that was sequenced in a study of human T cells and chemical hapten exposure. Via MiXCR, TCRdb re-called the RACE reads, giving one row per CDR3 protein. This table holds about 69,000 distinct CDR3 sequences, 32% found once. Described time point: patch test 1, 2 weeks after DPC sensitization. As for treatment: therapeutic diphenylcyclopropenone sensitization with weekly scalp DPC. Sequences were derived from whole blood, sampled in connection with sensitization to the hapten diphenylcyclopropenone (DPC). Receptors were obtained from a man aged 40-49 years with alopecia areata. Some clones in this sample may be carry-over from other donors' samples.

J is TRBJ2-2 and V is TRBV20-1; 10 bases map to TRBD2. After removal of 6 bases from V and 1 base from J, the junction contained 14 bases not matched to a gene. The CDR3 has 18 residues. The V gene's germline CDR1 is DFQATT and CDR2 SNEGSKA (reference sequence). The DNA for the CDR3 is TGCAGTGCCCTCAGAGGCACTAGCGGGACGGGGAACACCGGGGAGCTGTTTTTT. Protein: CSALRGTSGTGNTGELFF.

CDR3 in amino acids: CASSPSGMGTDTQYF. Here the CDR3 DNA reads TGTGCCAGCAGTCCTAGCGGGATGGGCACAGATACGCAGTATTTT. The genes are TRBV12-3 or TRBV12-4 and TRBJ2-3, with 9 positions matching TRBD2. The CDR3 runs to 15 residues. The V gene end was trimmed by 5 bases and the J gene end by 1 base; junction bases not matched to a gene: 4.

This clonotype turned up a few times. This chain links TRBV3-1 with TRBJ1-1; D may be TRBD1 (6 bases). The V end was cut by 2 bases, the J end by 5 bases, with 21 bases between. CDR3 length: 17 residues. Germline V CDR1 and CDR2: LGHDT, YNNKEL (reference sequence). In DNA, the CDR3 is TGTGCCAGCAGCCAAAAAAGGGGGGCACGTGGGCAGACTGAAGCTTTCTTT. Translated, it gives CASSQKRGARGQTEAFF.

The chain uses TRBV12-3 or TRBV12-4 and TRBJ2-7, with a possible D match to TRBD1 (5 bases). Trimming stripped 6 bases from V and 5 bases from J, with 17 bases between. This CDR3 spans 14 amino acids. DNA for the CDR3: TGTGCCAGCAGCACCTATCAGGGAACCCACGAGCAGTACTTC. It yields the protein CASSTYQGTHEQYF.

This clonotype was counted only a few times. The rearrangement uses TRBV14 and TRBJ2-1; 8 bases fit TRBD1. This CDR3 is 14 amino acids long. The junction had 10 bases not matched to a gene; V was cut back by 0 bases and J by 15 bases. CDR1 is SGHDN, CDR2 FVKESK, per germline. The CDR3 here is CASSQDKADRGVFF. The CDR3 DNA reads as TGTGCCAGCAGCCAAGATAAGGCCGACAGGGGAGTGTTCTTC.

Only a few counts were recorded for this clonotype. A much larger clone lies one base from this, so it may be a read error. The conserved phenylalanine or tryptophan is not found at the CDR3 terminus, so this likely reflects a read error. The chain couples TRBV20-1 to TRBJ2-7, with D possibly TRBD1 on 6 matching bases. The germline V gene has CDR1 DFQATT and CDR2 SNEGSKA (reference sequence). V was clipped by 6 bases and J by 4 bases, with 13 bases between them. The CDR3 sequence is 12 residues long. CDR3 sequence reads: CSARYREYEQYS. CDR3 bases: TGCAGTGCGCGATACAGGGAATACGAGCAGTACTCC.

This clonotype was found a few times. J is TRBJ2-7 and V is TRBV7-2; the D gene could be TRBD1 or TRBD2 (5 bases each). Germline CDR1 and CDR2: SGHTA and FQGNSA. Trimming shortened V by 1 base and J by 2 bases, and 15 bases separated the two germline ends. This CDR3 is 16 amino acids long. The CDR3 region is CASSLDGSGTPYEQYF. The CDR3 DNA follows: TGTGCCAGCAGCTTAGATGGGTCGGGGACGCCCTACGAGCAGTACTTC. Based on the CDR3 plus reference TRBV7-2 and TRBJ2-7, the full variable domain is GAGVSQSPSNKVTEKGKDVELRCDPISGHTALYWYRQSLGQGLEFLIYFQGNSAPDKSGLPSDRFSAERTGGSVSTLTIQRTQQEDSAVYLCASSLDGSGTPYEQYFGPGTRLTVT.

The chain couples TRBV7-9 to TRBJ2-5; TRBD2 is a possible D gene (7 bases). Germline CDR1 reads SEHNR; CDR2 reads FQNEAQ (reference sequence). This CDR3 is built from 15 residues. The V end lost 2 bases, the J end lost 5 bases, and 15 bases lay between the germline ends. CDR3 protein: CASSLSGGPGETQYF. CDR3 DNA: TGTGCCAGCAGCTTATCCGGGGGGCCGGGGGAGACCCAGTACTTC.

This clonotype appeared a few times. CDR3 sequence (DNA): TGCGCCAGCAGTGATGCGTCCGAGCAGTACTTC. Residues: CASSDASEQYF. The chain links TRBV10-1 to TRBJ2-7; D gene ambiguous. The CDR3 is made up of 11 amino acids. The germline gives CDR1 WNHNN, CDR2 SYGVQD (reference sequence). V lost 3 bases, J lost 6 bases, and 6 bases lay in between.

This chain connects TRBV14 to TRBJ2-1; D might be TRBD2 (5 bases). Trimming took 2 bases from V and 0 from J, leaving 8 bases between them. CDR1 and CDR2 from the germline V gene are SGHDN and FVKESK. The CDR3 loop spans 15 amino acids. The CDR3 region has the DNA TGTGCCAGCAGCCAAAGAAGCGGCTCCTACAATGAGCAGTTCTTC. Translated, it gives CASSQRSGSYNEQFF. Looking up the rest from reference TRBV14 and TRBJ2-1 gives the full variable domain: EAGVTQFPSHSVIEKGQTVTLRCDPISGHDNLYWYRRVMGKEIKFLLHFVKESKQDESGMPNNRFLAERTGGTYSTLKVQPAELEDSGVYFCASSQRSGSYNEQFFGPGTRLTVL.

This clonotype was seen only a few times. The chain has TRBV11-3 and TRBJ2-7, with 8 positions matching TRBD1. V lost 3 bases to trimming and J lost 3 bases; unmatched junction nucleotides: 1. The CDR3 spans 13 residues. Looked up from germline, CDR1 is SGHNT and CDR2 is YENEEA. CDR3 sequence reads: CASSLTGDYEQYF. As DNA, the CDR3 is TGTGCCAGCAGCTTGACAGGGGACTACGAGCAGTACTTC. The variable domain in full, with the rest retrieved from reference TRBV11-3 and TRBJ2-7, is EAGVVQSPRYKIIEKKQPVAFWCNPISGHNTLYWYLQNLGQGPELLIRYENEEAVDDSQLPKDRFSAERLKGVDSTLKIQPAELGDSAVYLCASSLTGDYEQYFGPGTRLTVT.

Written as DNA, the CDR3 is TGTGCCAGCAGCGCTACCGGTGGCAGAGGAAACACCATATATTTT. Its protein product is CASSATGGRGNTIYF. The J gene is TRBJ1-3, the V gene TRBV9, with D unclear. CDR3 size: 15 residues. Germline CDR1 and CDR2: SGDLS and YYNGEE. V gave up 3 bases and J gave up 4 bases, with 14 bases separating them.

This clonotype showed up just a few times. V usage is TRBV10-3 and J usage is TRBJ1-1; D uncertain. Germline assignment: CDR1 ENHRY and CDR2 SYGVKD. Trimming stripped 7 bases from V and 1 base from J, with 10 bases between. CDR3 length equals 13 residues. In DNA, the CDR3 is TGTGCCATCAAGGAAAGACCGAACACTGAAGCTTTCTTT. The encoded protein is CAIKERPNTEAFF.

The gene calls are TRBV6-6 and TRBJ2-6, with D unresolved. The CDR3 contains 15 residues. Germline lookup yields CDR1 MNHNY and CDR2 SVGAGI (reference sequence). V dropped 7 bases and J dropped 1 base, with 11 bases sitting between them. This CDR3 is CASTHAGSGANVLTF. The CDR3 coding sequence is TGTGCCAGCACCCACGCTGGGTCTGGGGCCAACGTCCTGACTTTC.

V and J are TRBV5-1 and TRBJ2-7; the match to TRBD1 covers 10 bases. This CDR3 has 14 residues. V dropped 4 bases and J dropped 13; count of bases not matched to a gene: 14. Looked up from germline, CDR1 is SGHRS and CDR2 is YFSETQ. The CDR3 sequence is CASSADGTGVQNYF. CDR3 bases: TGCGCCAGCAGCGCAGACGGGACAGGGGTTCAGAATTACTTC.

The chain recombines TRBV11-2 with TRBJ2-3; D call uncertain. CDR3 size: 12 residues. Trimming removed 8 bases from V and 0 bases from J, with 6 bases in between. The germline gives CDR1 SGHAT, CDR2 FQNNGV. This chain's CDR3 is CASHGSTDTQYF. DNA of the CDR3: TGTGCCAGCCACGGTAGCACAGATACGCAGTATTTT.

A few counts support this clonotype. The chain recombines TRBV6-5 with TRBJ2-7, with D possibly being TRBD1 (6 bases). V was trimmed by 2 bases and J by 6 bases, leaving 14 bases between them. The CDR3 loop spans 14 amino acids. Per germline, CDR1 MNHEY and CDR2 SVGAGI. The CDR3 nucleotides read TGTGCCAGCAGTTACAGCGGACAGAGGTCCGAGCAGTACTTC. It yields the protein CASSYSGQRSEQYF.